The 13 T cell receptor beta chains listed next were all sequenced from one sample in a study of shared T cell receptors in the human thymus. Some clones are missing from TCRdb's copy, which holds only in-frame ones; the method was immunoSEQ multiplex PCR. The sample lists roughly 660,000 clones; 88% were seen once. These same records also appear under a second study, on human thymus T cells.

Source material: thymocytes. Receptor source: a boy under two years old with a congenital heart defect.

The CDR3, as DNA: TGTGCCACCAGCAGGGGGGACAAGGGCGAGCAGTACTTC. Protein product: CATSRGDKGEQYF. The chain joins TRBV15 to TRBJ2-7; possible D gene TRBD1, 6 bases. The germline V gene encodes CDR1 LNHNV and CDR2 YYDKDF (reference sequence). V was pared by 3 bases and J by 6 bases, with 12 bases between. The CDR3 totals 13 residues. Filled out from reference TRBV15 and TRBJ2-7, the complete variable domain reads DAMVIQNPRYQVTQFGKPVTLSCSQTLNHNVMYWYQQKSSQAPKLLFHYYDKDFNNEADTPDNFQSRRPNTSFCFLDIRSPGLGDTAMYLCATSRGDKGEQYFGPGTRLTVT.

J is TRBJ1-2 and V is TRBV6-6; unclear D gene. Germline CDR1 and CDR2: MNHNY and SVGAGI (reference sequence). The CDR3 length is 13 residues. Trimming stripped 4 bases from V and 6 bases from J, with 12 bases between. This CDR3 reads CASSSPEGDGYTF. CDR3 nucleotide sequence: TGTGCCAGCAGTTCCCCCGAGGGTGATGGCTACACCTTC.

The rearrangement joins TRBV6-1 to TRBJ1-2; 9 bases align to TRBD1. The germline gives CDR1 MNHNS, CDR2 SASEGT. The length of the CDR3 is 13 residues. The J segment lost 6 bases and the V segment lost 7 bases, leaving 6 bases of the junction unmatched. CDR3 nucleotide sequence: TGTGCCAGCATCCGGGACAGGGCGCATGGCTACACCTTC. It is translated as CASIRDRAHGYTF.

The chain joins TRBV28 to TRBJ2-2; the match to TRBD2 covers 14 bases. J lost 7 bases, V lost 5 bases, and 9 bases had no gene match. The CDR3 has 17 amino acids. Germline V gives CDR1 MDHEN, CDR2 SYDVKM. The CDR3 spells CASSPPGLAGGDGELFF. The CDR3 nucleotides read TGTGCCAGCAGTCCTCCCGGACTAGCGGGAGGCGACGGGGAGCTGTTTTTT.

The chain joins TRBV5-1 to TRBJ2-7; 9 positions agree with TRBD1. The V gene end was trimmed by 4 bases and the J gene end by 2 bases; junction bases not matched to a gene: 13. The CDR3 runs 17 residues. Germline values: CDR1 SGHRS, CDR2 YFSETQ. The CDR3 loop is CASSQRKDRGRPYEQYF. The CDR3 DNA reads TGCGCCAGCAGCCAACGCAAAGACAGGGGGAGGCCCTACGAGCAGTACTTC.

The CDR3 sequence: CASSPLCPGTGMSETQYF. DNA of the CDR3: TGTGCCAGCAGCCCCCTTTGCCCCGGGACAGGGATGTCAGAGACCCAGTACTTC. The V gene is TRBV7-9, the J gene TRBJ2-5, with 9 bases identical to TRBD1. V was clipped by 5 bases and J by 4 bases; unmatched bases: 17. The CDR3 sequence is 18 residues long. Germline V gene data show CDR1 as SEHNR and CDR2 as FQNEAQ (reference sequence).

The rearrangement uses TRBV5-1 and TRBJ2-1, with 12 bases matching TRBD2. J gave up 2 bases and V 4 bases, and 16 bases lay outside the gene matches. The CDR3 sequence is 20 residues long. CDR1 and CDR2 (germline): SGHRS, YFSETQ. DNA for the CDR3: TGCGCCAGCAGCCAAGCTCCTCTAGCGGGAGGGCCGTTTCCCTACAATGAGCAGTTCTTC. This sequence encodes CASSQAPLAGGPFPYNEQFF.

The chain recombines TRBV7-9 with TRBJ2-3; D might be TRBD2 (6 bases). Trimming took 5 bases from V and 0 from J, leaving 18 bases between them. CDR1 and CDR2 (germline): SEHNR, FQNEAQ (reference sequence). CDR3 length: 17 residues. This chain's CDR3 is CASSLSLLALSTDTQYF. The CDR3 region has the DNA TGTGCCAGCAGCCTATCCCTGCTAGCGCTAAGCACAGATACGCAGTATTTT.

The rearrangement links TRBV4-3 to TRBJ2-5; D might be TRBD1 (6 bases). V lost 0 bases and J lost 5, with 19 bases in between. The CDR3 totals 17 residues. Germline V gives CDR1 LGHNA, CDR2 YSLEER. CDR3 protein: CASSQDGRAGERETQYF. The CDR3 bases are TGCGCCAGCAGCCAAGATGGCCGGGCAGGGGAGAGGGAGACCCAGTACTTC.

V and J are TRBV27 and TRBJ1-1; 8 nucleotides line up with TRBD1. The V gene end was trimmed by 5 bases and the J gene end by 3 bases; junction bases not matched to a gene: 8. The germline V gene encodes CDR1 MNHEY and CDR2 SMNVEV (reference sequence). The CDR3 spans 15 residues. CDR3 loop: CASSPDRARDTEAFF. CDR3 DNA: TGTGCCAGCAGTCCGGACAGGGCGAGGGACACTGAAGCTTTCTTT.

In DNA, the CDR3 is TGTGCCAGCAGTGAAGCTCTCGGGGGTGGACAGCCCCAGCATTTT. It yields the protein CASSEALGGGQPQHF. The V and J genes are TRBV6-1 and TRBJ1-5; TRBD1 is a possible D gene (5 bases). The CDR3 extends over 15 amino acids. Germline V gives CDR1 MNHNS, CDR2 SASEGT. V was clipped by 0 bases and J by 7 bases, with 13 bases between them.

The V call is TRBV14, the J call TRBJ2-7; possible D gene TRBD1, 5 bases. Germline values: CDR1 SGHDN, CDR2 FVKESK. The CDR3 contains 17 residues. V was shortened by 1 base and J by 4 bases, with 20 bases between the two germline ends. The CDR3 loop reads CASSQGVGPPKRYEQYF. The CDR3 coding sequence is TGTGCCAGCAGCCAAGGGGTGGGGCCCCCGAAGAGGTACGAGCAGTACTTC.

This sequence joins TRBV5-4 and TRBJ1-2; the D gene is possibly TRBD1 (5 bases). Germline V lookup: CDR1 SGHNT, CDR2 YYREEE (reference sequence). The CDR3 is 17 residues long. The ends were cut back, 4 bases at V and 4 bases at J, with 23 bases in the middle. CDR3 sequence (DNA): TGTGCCAGCAGCCCCGTGGCGGGACTCATTCAGCGCTATGGCTACACCTTC. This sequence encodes CASSPVAGLIQRYGYTF. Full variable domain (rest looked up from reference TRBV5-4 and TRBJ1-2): ETGVTQSPTHLIKTRGQQVTLRCSSQSGHNTVSWYQQALGQGPQFIFQYYREEENGRGNFPPRFSGLQFPNYSSELNVNALELDDSALYLCASSPVAGLIQRYGYTFGSGTRLTVV.